This T cell receptor beta chain appears in the sequencing data of a study of spatial heterogeneity in lung cancer. The sample holds many counts of this clonotype. Unmatched junction bases numbered 6, after V lost 3 bases and J lost 5 bases. The CDR3 sequence is 14 residues long. The germline V gene has CDR1 DFQATT and CDR2 SNEGSKA (reference sequence). TCRdb used MiXCR to reprocess the 5' RACE reads, holding one entry per CDR3 protein. Altogether some 40,000 distinct CDR3 sequences are present, 3% to 3.5% being singletons, with the ten largest covering about 34%. Time point noted: sample taken at primary tumor resection.

Sequencing was performed on normal lung tissue next to the tumor, taken at surgery. The sequence was collected from a male donor with early-stage non-small cell lung cancer. The chain carries TRBV20-1 and TRBJ2-3; 9 bases agree with TRBD2. The CDR3 region is CSASSGSWEDTQYF. CDR3 bases: TGCAGTGCTAGTAGCGGGAGCTGGGAAGATACGCAGTATTTT.